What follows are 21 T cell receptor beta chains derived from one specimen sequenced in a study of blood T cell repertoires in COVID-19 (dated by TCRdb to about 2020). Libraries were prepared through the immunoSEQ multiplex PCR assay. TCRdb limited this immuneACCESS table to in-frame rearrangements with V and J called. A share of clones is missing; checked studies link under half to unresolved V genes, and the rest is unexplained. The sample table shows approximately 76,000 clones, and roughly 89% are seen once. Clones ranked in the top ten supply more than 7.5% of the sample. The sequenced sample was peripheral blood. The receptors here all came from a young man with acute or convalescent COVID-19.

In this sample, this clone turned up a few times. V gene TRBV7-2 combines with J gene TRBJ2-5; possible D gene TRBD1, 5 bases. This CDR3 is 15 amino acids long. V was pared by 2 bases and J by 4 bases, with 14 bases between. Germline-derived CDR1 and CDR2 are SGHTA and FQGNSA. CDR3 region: CASSLLGRVVETQYF. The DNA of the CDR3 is TGTGCCAGCAGCTTATTGGGCAGGGTGGTAGAGACCCAGTACTTC. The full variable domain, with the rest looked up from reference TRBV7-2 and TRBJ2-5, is GAGVSQSPSNKVTEKGKDVELRCDPISGHTALYWYRQSLGQGLEFLIYFQGNSAPDKSGLPSDRFSAERTGGSVSTLTIQRTQQEDSAVYLCASSLLGRVVETQYFGPGTRLLVL.

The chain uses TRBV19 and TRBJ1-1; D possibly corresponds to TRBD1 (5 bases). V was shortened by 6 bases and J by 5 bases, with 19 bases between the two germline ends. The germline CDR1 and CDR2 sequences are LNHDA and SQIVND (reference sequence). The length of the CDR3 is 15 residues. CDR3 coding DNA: TGTGCCAGTAGCTACCCCGGGACTCTCAAGACTGAAGCTTTCTTT. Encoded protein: CASSYPGTLKTEAFF.

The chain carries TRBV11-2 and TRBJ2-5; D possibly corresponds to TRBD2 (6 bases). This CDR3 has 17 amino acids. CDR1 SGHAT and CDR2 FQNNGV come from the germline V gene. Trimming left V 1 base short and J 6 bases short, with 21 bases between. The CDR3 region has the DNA TGTGCCAGCAGCTTAGGGGGGGTCAGACGCACGGCTCAGACCCAGTACTTC. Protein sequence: CASSLGGVRRTAQTQYF. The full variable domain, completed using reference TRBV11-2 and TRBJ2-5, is EAGVAQSPRYKIIEKRQSVAFWCNPISGHATLYWYQQILGQGPKLLIQFQNNGVVDDSQLPKDRFSAERLKGVDSTLKIQPAKLEDSAVYLCASSLGGVRRTAQTQYFGPGTRLLVL.

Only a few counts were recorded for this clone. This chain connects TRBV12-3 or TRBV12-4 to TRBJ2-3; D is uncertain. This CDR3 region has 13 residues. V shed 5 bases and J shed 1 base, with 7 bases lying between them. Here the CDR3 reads CASSRLGTDTQYF. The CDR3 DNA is TGTGCCAGCAGTCGACTGGGCACAGATACGCAGTATTTT.

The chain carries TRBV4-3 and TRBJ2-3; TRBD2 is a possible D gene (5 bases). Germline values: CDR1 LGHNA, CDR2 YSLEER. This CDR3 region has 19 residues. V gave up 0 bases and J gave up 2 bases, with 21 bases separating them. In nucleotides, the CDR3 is TGCGCCAGCAGCCAAGAATTTGAGAGTGCCCTAGCCTTCACAGATACGCAGTATTTT. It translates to CASSQEFESALAFTDTQYF.

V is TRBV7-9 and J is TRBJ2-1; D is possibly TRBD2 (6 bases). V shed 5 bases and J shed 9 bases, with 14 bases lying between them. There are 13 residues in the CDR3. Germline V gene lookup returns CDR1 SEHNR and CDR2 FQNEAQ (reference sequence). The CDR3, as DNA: TGTGCCAGCAGCCGCGGGGAGCTGGCTGAGCAGTTCTTC. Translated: CASSRGELAEQFF.

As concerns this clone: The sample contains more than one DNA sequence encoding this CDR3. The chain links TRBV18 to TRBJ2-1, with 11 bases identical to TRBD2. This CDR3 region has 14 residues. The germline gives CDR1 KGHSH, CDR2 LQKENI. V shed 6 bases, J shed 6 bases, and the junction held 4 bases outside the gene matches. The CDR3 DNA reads TGTGCCAGCTCGGGGGGACTAGCGGTCAATGAGCAGTTCTTC. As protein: CASSGGLAVNEQFF.

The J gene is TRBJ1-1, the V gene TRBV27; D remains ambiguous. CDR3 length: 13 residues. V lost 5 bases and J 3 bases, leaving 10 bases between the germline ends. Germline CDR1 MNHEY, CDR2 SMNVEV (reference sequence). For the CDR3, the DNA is TGTGCCAGCAGTCCTAATCGGGACACTGAAGCTTTCTTT. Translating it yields CASSPNRDTEAFF.

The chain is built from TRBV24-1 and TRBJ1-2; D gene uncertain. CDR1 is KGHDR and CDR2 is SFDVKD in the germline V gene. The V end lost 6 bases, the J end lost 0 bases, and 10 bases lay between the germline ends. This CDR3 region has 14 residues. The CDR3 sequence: CATSPQFSNYGYTF. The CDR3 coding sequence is TGTGCCACCAGTCCACAGTTCTCTAACTATGGCTACACCTTC.

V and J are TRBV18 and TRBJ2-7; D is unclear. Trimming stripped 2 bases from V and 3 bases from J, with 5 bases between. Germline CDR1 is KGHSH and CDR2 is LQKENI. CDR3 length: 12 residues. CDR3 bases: TGTGCCAGCTCACCAAACAACTACGAGCAGTACTTC. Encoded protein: CASSPNNYEQYF.

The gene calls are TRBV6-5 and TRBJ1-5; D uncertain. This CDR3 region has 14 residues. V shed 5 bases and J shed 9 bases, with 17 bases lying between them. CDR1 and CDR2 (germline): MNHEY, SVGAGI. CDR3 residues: CASSPDGRVAPQHF. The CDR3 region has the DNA TGTGCCAGCAGTCCAGACGGGCGGGTAGCGCCCCAGCATTTT.

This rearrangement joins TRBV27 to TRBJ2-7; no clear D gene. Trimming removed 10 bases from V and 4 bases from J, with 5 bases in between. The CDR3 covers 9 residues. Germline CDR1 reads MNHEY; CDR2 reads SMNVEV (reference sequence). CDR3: CATPYEQYF. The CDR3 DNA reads TGTGCCACCCCTTACGAGCAGTACTTC.

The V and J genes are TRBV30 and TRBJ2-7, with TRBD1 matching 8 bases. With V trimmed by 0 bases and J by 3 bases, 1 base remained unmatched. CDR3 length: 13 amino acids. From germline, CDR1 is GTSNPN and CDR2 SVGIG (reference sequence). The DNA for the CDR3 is TGTGCCTGGAGTGTAGGACAGGGCTACGAGCAGTACTTC. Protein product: CAWSVGQGYEQYF.

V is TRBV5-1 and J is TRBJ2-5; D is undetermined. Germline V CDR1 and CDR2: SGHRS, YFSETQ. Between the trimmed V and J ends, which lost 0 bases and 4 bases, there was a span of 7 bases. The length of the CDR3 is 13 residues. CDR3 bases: TGCGCCAGCAGCTTGGCCGTTTCAGAGACCCAGTACTTC. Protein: CASSLAVSETQYF.

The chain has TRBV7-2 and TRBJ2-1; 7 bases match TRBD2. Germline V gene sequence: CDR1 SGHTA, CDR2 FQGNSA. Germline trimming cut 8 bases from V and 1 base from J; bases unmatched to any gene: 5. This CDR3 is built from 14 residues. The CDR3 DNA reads TGTGCCAGCGGGGCGGGAGTTTCCTACAATGAGCAGTTCTTC. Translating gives CASGAGVSYNEQFF.

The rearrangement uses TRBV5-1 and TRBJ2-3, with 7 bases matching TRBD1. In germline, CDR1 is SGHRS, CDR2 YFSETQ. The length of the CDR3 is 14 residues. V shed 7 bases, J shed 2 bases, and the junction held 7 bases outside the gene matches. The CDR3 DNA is TGCGCCAGCGGGACGGGACAGCACACAGATACGCAGTATTTT. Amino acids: CASGTGQHTDTQYF.

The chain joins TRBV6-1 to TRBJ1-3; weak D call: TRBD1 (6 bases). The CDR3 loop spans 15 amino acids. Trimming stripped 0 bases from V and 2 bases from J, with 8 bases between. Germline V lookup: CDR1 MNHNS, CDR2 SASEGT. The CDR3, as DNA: TGTGCCAGCAGTGAAGCGCGGGGGCCTGGAAACACCATATATTTT. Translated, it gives CASSEARGPGNTIYF.

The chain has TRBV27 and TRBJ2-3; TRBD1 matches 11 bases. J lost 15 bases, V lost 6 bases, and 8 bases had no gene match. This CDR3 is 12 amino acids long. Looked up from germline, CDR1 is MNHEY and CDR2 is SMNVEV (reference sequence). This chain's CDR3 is CASRPGQGALYF. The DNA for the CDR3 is TGTGCCAGCAGACCCGGACAGGGGGCTCTTTATTTT.

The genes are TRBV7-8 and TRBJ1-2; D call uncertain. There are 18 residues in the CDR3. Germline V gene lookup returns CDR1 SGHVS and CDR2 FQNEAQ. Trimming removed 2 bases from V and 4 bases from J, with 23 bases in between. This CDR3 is CASSLLKRQSQAIYGYTF. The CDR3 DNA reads TGTGCCAGCAGCTTATTGAAGCGGCAGTCTCAAGCGATCTATGGCTACACCTTC.

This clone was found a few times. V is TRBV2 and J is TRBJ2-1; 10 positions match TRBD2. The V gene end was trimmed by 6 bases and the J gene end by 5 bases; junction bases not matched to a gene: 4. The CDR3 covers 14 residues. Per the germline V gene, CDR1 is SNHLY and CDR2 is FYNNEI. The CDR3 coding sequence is TGTGCCAGCAGATGGACTAGCGGCCACAATGAGCAGTTCTTC. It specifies CASRWTSGHNEQFF.

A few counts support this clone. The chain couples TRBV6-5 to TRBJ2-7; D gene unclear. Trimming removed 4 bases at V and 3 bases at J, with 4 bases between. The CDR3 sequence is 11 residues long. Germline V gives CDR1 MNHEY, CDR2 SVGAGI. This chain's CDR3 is CASSSHYEQYF. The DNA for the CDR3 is TGTGCCAGCAGTTCCCACTACGAGCAGTACTTC.